These T cell receptor beta chains were read from a single sample in a study of CD8+ T cells in alopecia areata. The repertoire was sequenced with immunoSEQ multiplex PCR; TCRdb's copy has only in-frame clones and lacks some. Among around 180,000 clones listed, around three fifths were seen once. The material was CD4+ T cells sorted from blood, obtained around week 50, from a patient treated with tofacitinib. All receptors come from a human donor with alopecia areata. The CDR3 runs from the conserved cysteine through the conserved F or W. D genes are given only for firm matches. Clone sizes are given selectively: once, few, many, or a class where the clone is expanded.

clone_size: few; j_call: TRBJ2-7; d_call: .; cdr3_length: 12; v_call: TRBV11-2; cdr3_aa: CASSFGQNEQYF; cdr3_nt: TGTGCCAGCAGCTTCGGACAGAACGAGCAGTACTTC
clone_size: .; j_call: TRBJ2-2; d_call: .; cdr3_length: 15; v_call: TRBV5-1; cdr3_aa: CASTWTSSNTGELFF; cdr3_nt: TGCGCCAGCACCTGGACATCCTCGAACACCGGGGAGCTGTTTTTT
clone_size: .; j_call: TRBJ1-3; d_call: .; cdr3_length: 13; v_call: TRBV30; cdr3_aa: CAWGWSSGNTIYF; cdr3_nt: TGTGCCTGGGGGTGGTCCTCTGGAAACACCATATATTTT
clone_size: .; j_call: TRBJ1-1; d_call: .; cdr3_length: 13; v_call: TRBV9; cdr3_aa: CASSAEVGTEAFF; cdr3_nt: TGTGCCAGCAGCGCGGAGGTTGGAACTGAAGCTTTCTTT
clone_size: .; j_call: TRBJ1-1; d_call: .; cdr3_length: 13; v_call: TRBV29-1; cdr3_aa: CSVVGPGATEAFF; cdr3_nt: TGCAGCGTTGTGGGCCCCGGAGCCACTGAAGCTTTCTTT
clone_size: .; j_call: TRBJ2-7; d_call: .; cdr3_length: 15; v_call: TRBV4-3; cdr3_aa: CASSQVSQGGTQQYF; cdr3_nt: TGCGCCAGCAGCCAAGTATCACAGGGTGGAACCCAGCAGTACTTC
clone_size: .; j_call: TRBJ2-1; d_call: TRBD1; cdr3_length: 15; v_call: TRBV18; cdr3_aa: CASSPPGQGRAEQFF; cdr3_nt: TGTGCCAGCTCACCACCGGGACAGGGGCGTGCCGAGCAGTTCTTC
clone_size: few; j_call: TRBJ2-2; d_call: TRBD2; cdr3_length: 17; v_call: TRBV12-5; cdr3_aa: CASGPGLSGGSTGELFF; cdr3_nt: TGTGCTAGTGGTCCGGGACTGAGCGGGGGCAGTACCGGGGAGCTGTTTTTT
clone_size: .; j_call: TRBJ2-7; d_call: .; cdr3_length: 13; v_call: TRBV6-6; cdr3_aa: CASSDSGTREQYF; cdr3_nt: TGTGCCAGCAGTGACTCAGGGACACGCGAGCAGTACTTC
clone_size: .; j_call: TRBJ2-7; d_call: TRBD1; cdr3_length: 13; v_call: TRBV25-1; cdr3_aa: CASSERTGFEQYF; cdr3_nt: TGTGCCAGCAGTGAAAGGACAGGGTTCGAGCAGTACTTC
clone_size: .; j_call: TRBJ1-2; d_call: .; cdr3_length: 16; v_call: TRBV29-1; cdr3_aa: CSVDDPPLTGSYGYTF; cdr3_nt: TGCAGCGTTGATGACCCCCCCCTGACAGGATCCTATGGCTACACCTTC
clone_size: .; j_call: TRBJ1-1; d_call: TRBD1; cdr3_length: 14; v_call: TRBV5-6; cdr3_aa: CASSFGTANTEAFF; cdr3_nt: TGTGCCAGCAGCTTCGGGACAGCGAACACTGAAGCTTTCTTT
clone_size: few; j_call: TRBJ1-5; d_call: .; cdr3_length: 14; v_call: TRBV4-3; cdr3_aa: CASSQDQVGQPQHF; cdr3_nt: TGCGCCAGCAGCCAAGATCAGGTGGGGCAGCCCCAGCATTTT
clone_size: .; j_call: TRBJ1-1; d_call: .; cdr3_length: 11; v_call: TRBV30; cdr3_aa: CAYQRRAEAFF; cdr3_nt: TGTGCCTATCAGAGGCGCGCTGAAGCTTTCTTT
clone_size: .; j_call: TRBJ1-1; d_call: .; cdr3_length: 17; v_call: TRBV7-2; cdr3_aa: CASSLGPVYRRNTEAFF; cdr3_nt: TGTGCCAGCAGCTTAGGCCCCGTCTATCGTAGGAACACTGAAGCTTTCTTT
clone_size: .; j_call: TRBJ2-7; d_call: .; cdr3_length: 13; v_call: TRBV18; cdr3_aa: CASSTWGEVEQYF; cdr3_nt: TGTGCCAGCTCAACCTGGGGGGAGGTCGAGCAGTACTTC
clone_size: .; j_call: TRBJ1-5; d_call: .; cdr3_length: 13; v_call: TRBV27; cdr3_aa: CASSQTGYQPQHF; cdr3_nt: TGTGCCAGCAGCCAAACAGGGTACCAGCCCCAGCATTTT
clone_size: .; j_call: TRBJ1-6; d_call: .; cdr3_length: 13; v_call: TRBV5-6; cdr3_aa: CASSSTDNSPLHF; cdr3_nt: TGTGCCAGCAGCTCGACAGATAATTCACCCCTCCACTTT
clone_size: few; j_call: TRBJ1-6; d_call: TRBD1; cdr3_length: 15; v_call: TRBV27; cdr3_aa: CASSPFDRGRSPLHF; cdr3_nt: TGTGCCAGCAGTCCCTTCGACAGGGGCAGGTCACCCCTCCACTTT
clone_size: few; j_call: TRBJ2-7; d_call: TRBD1; cdr3_length: 11; v_call: TRBV30; cdr3_aa: CDRTGVYEQYF; cdr3_nt: TGTGATCGGACAGGGGTCTACGAGCAGTACTTC
clone_size: .; j_call: TRBJ2-3; d_call: TRBD2; cdr3_length: 13; v_call: TRBV29-1; cdr3_aa: CSVDRGDTDTQYF; cdr3_nt: TGCAGCGTTGACCGGGGGGACACAGATACGCAGTATTTT
clone_size: .; j_call: TRBJ1-6; d_call: TRBD1; cdr3_length: 14; v_call: TRBV9; cdr3_aa: CASRSGTGTAPLHF; cdr3_nt: TGTGCCAGCCGTTCCGGGACAGGGACCGCACCCCTCCACTTT
clone_size: .; j_call: TRBJ1-2; d_call: .; cdr3_length: 14; v_call: TRBV30; cdr3_aa: CAWSVQELNYGYTF; cdr3_nt: TGTGCCTGGAGTGTACAAGAACTAAACTATGGCTACACCTTC
clone_size: .; j_call: TRBJ2-5; d_call: .; cdr3_length: 13; v_call: TRBV7-3; cdr3_aa: CASSQGFQETQYF; cdr3_nt: TGTGCCAGCAGCCAGGGGTTCCAAGAGACCCAGTACTTC
clone_size: .; j_call: TRBJ1-1; d_call: .; cdr3_length: 12; v_call: TRBV29-1; cdr3_aa: CSVDSVNTEAFF; cdr3_nt: TGCAGCGTTGATTCGGTGAACACTGAAGCTTTCTTT
clone_size: few; j_call: TRBJ2-7; d_call: .; cdr3_length: 15; v_call: TRBV7-3; cdr3_aa: CASSLMWGPSYEQYF; cdr3_nt: TGTGCCAGCAGCTTAATGTGGGGACCCTCCTACGAGCAGTACTTC
clone_size: .; j_call: TRBJ2-5; d_call: TRBD1; cdr3_length: 14; v_call: TRBV7-2; cdr3_aa: CASSQTGVRETQYF; cdr3_nt: TGTGCCAGCAGTCAGACAGGGGTCCGAGAGACCCAGTACTTC
clone_size: .; j_call: TRBJ1-1; d_call: TRBD1; cdr3_length: 15; v_call: TRBV30; cdr3_aa: CAWRGRQGLNTEAFF; cdr3_nt: TGTGCCTGGAGAGGGAGACAGGGGCTGAACACTGAAGCTTTCTTT
clone_size: .; j_call: TRBJ2-3; d_call: .; cdr3_length: 13; v_call: TRBV10-1; cdr3_aa: CASSQGSPDTQYF; cdr3_nt: TGCGCCAGCAGTCAAGGGAGTCCAGATACGCAGTATTTT
clone_size: .; j_call: TRBJ2-1; d_call: TRBD2; cdr3_length: 14; v_call: TRBV29-1; cdr3_aa: CSVGGGISTNEQFF; cdr3_nt: TGCAGCGTTGGCGGGGGGATTAGTACAAATGAGCAGTTCTTC
clone_size: few; j_call: TRBJ2-1; d_call: .; cdr3_length: 16; v_call: TRBV7-2; cdr3_aa: CASSLRRGLSYNEQFF; cdr3_nt: TGTGCCAGCAGCTTACGCAGGGGACTCTCCTACAATGAGCAGTTCTTC
clone_size: .; j_call: TRBJ1-5; d_call: .; cdr3_length: 14; v_call: TRBV7-2; cdr3_aa: CASSLVRDNQPQHF; cdr3_nt: TGTGCCAGCAGCTTAGTCAGAGACAATCAGCCCCAACATTTT
clone_size: once; j_call: TRBJ1-2; d_call: .; cdr3_length: 16; v_call: TRBV29-1; cdr3_aa: CSVYVPRRETNYGYTF; cdr3_nt: TGCAGCGTTTACGTCCCCCGCAGAGAAACTAACTATGGCTACACCTTC
clone_size: .; j_call: TRBJ2-5; d_call: .; cdr3_length: 13; v_call: TRBV30; cdr3_aa: CAWSPVRGETQYF; cdr3_nt: TGTGCCTGGAGTCCCGTCCGTGGAGAGACCCAGTACTTC
clone_size: few; j_call: TRBJ1-1; d_call: .; cdr3_length: 13; v_call: TRBV29-1; cdr3_aa: CSVERRLNTEAFF; cdr3_nt: TGCAGCGTTGAACGGCGCTTGAACACTGAAGCTTTCTTT
clone_size: .; j_call: TRBJ2-1; d_call: .; cdr3_length: 15; v_call: TRBV9; cdr3_aa: CASSVGPSRSNEQFF; cdr3_nt: TGTGCCAGCAGCGTAGGCCCCTCAAGATCGAATGAGCAGTTCTTC
clone_size: .; j_call: TRBJ1-2; d_call: .; cdr3_length: 11; v_call: TRBV29-1; cdr3_aa: CSVDTGNGYTF; cdr3_nt: TGCAGCGTTGATACAGGGAATGGCTACACCTTC
clone_size: .; j_call: TRBJ2-1; d_call: TRBD2; cdr3_length: 19; v_call: TRBV5-1; cdr3_aa: CASSPAGTSGGLRYNEQFF; cdr3_nt: TGCGCCAGCAGCCCGGCGGGGACTAGCGGGGGTCTCCGCTACAATGAGCAGTTCTTC
clone_size: .; j_call: TRBJ2-3; d_call: TRBD1; cdr3_length: 17; v_call: TRBV9; cdr3_aa: CASSAPGTGGHGDTQYF; cdr3_nt: TGTGCCAGCAGCGCCCCCGGGACAGGGGGCCATGGGGATACGCAGTATTTT
clone_size: .; j_call: TRBJ2-2; d_call: .; cdr3_length: 11; v_call: TRBV29-1; cdr3_aa: CSVTISGELFF; cdr3_nt: TGCAGCGTTACGATTTCCGGGGAGCTGTTTTTT
clone_size: few; j_call: TRBJ2-7; d_call: .; cdr3_length: 18; v_call: TRBV15; cdr3_aa: CATSRDPPGASSSYEQYF; cdr3_nt: TGTGCCACCAGCAGAGATCCCCCGGGTGCGTCCAGCTCCTACGAGCAGTACTTC